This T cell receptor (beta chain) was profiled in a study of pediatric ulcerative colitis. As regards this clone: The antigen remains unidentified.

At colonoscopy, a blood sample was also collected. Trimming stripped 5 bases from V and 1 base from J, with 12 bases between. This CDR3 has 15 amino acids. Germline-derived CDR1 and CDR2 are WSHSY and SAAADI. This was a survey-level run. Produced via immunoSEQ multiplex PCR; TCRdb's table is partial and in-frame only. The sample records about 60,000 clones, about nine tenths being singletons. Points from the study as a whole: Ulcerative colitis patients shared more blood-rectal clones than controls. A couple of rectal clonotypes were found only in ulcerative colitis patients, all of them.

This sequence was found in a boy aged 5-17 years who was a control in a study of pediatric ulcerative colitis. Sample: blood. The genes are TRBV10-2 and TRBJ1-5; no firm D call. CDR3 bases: TGCGCCAGCAGTAAAGGGTTCGACAGCAATCAGCCCCAGCATTTT. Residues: CASSKGFDSNQPQHF.